This TCR beta chain was sequenced for a study of T cell changes during pregnancy in multiple sclerosis. Germline values: CDR1 GTSNPN, CDR2 SVGIG (reference sequence). The CDR3 runs 16 residues. Trimming took off 0 bases at V and 1 base at J, with 15 bases between the two ends. This clone was counted a few times. Clones were sequenced by immunoSEQ multiplex PCR, and TCRdb holds only the in-frame ones, with some missing. Of approximately 53,000 clones listed, 80% to 95% are singletons. The sequence was collected from a female donor with multiple sclerosis, enrolled in a pregnancy study. This chain joins TRBV30 and TRBJ2-5; a weak D match, TRBD2 (6 bases). The sample in question was CD4+ T cells from peripheral blood mononuclear cells, obtained in the second trimester of pregnancy. The CDR3 region has the DNA TGTGCCTGGAGTGTACGTGGTCCTAGCGCCCAAGAGACCCAGTACTTC. Amino acids: CAWSVRGPSAQETQYF.